The clone carrying this T cell receptor (beta chain) was picked up a small number of times. RNA extraction and reverse transcription yielded cDNA as sequencing template. Repertoires were generated with immunoSEQ multiplex PCR, while TCRdb's copy carries only in-frame clones and drops some. There are roughly 150,000 clones in the sample; around 47% occur only once, and 6.5% to 7.5% lies in the top ten. The entry originates in a study of CD8+ T cells in alopecia areata. PBMCs yielded sorted CD4+ and CD8+ T cells. Trimming stripped 7 bases from V and 2 bases from J, with 15 bases between. This CDR3 has 14 residues. CDR1 MDHEN and CDR2 SYDVKM come from the germline V gene.

Sequenced material: CD4+ T cells sorted from blood. This receptor was identified in a human donor with alopecia areata. The chain is built from TRBV28 and TRBJ2-7, with D unresolved. The CDR3 region is CASTLPVYPYEQYF. In DNA form, the CDR3 reads TGTGCCAGCACCTTGCCAGTCTACCCCTACGAGCAGTACTTC. The full variable domain, with the rest looked up from reference TRBV28 and TRBJ2-7, is DVKVTQSSRYLVKRTGEKVFLECVQDMDHENMFWYRQDPGLGLRLIYFSYDVKMKEKGDIPEGYSVSREKKERFSLILESASTNQTSMYLCASTLPVYPYEQYFGPGTRLTVT.